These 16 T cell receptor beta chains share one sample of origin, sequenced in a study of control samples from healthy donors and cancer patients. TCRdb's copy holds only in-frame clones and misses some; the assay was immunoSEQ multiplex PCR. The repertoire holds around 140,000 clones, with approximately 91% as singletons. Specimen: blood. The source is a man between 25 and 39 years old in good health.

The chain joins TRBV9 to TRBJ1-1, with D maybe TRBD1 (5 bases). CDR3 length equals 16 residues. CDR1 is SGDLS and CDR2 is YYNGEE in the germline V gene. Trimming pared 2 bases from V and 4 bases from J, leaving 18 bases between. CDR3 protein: CASSVSGTGFGTEAFF. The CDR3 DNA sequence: TGTGCCAGCAGCGTTTCAGGGACCGGATTTGGCACTGAAGCTTTCTTT.

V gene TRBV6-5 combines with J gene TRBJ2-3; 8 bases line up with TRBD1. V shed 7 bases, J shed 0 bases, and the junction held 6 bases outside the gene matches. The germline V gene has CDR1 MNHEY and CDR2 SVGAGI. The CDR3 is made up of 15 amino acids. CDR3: CASTPGQASTDTQYF. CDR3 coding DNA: TGTGCCAGCACCCCGGGACAGGCTAGCACAGATACGCAGTATTTT.

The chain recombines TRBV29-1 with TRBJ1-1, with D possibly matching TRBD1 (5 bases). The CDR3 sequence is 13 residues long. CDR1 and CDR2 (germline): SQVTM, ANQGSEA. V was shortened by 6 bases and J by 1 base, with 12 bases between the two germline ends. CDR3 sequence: CSVGTGPNTEAFF. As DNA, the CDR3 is TGCAGCGTCGGGACGGGCCCGAACACTGAAGCTTTCTTT. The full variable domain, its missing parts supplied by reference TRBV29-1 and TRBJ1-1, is SAVISQKPSRDICQRGTSLTIQCQVDSQVTMMFWYRQQPGQSLTLIATANQGSEATYESGFVIDKFPISRPNLTFSTLTVSNMSPEDSSIYLCSVGTGPNTEAFFGQGTRLTVV.

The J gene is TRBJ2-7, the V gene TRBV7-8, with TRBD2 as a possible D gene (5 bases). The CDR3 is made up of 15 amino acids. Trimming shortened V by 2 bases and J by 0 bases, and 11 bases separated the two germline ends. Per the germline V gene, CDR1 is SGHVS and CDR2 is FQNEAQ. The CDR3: CASSLSIGSSYEQYF. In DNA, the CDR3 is TGTGCCAGCAGCTTATCCATAGGGAGCTCCTACGAGCAGTACTTC. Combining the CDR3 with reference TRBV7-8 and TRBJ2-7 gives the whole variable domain GAGVSQSPRYKVAKRGQDVALRCDPISGHVSLFWYQQALGQGPEFLTYFQNEAQLDKSGLPSDRFFAERPEGSVSTLKIQRTQQEDSAVYLCASSLSIGSSYEQYFGPGTRLTVT.

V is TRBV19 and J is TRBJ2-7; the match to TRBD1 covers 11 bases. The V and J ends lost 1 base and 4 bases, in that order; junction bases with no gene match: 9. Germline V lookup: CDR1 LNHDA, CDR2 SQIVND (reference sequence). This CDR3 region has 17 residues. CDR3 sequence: CASSIALGGQGAYEQYF. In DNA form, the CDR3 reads TGTGCCAGTAGTATAGCCCTTGGCGGACAGGGGGCATACGAGCAGTACTTC.

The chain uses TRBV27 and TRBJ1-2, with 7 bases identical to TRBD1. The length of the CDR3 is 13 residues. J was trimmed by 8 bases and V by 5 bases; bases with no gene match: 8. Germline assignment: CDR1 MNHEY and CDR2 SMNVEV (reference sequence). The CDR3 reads CASSPTGSKGYTF. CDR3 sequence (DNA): TGTGCCAGCAGTCCGACAGGGTCTAAAGGCTACACCTTC.

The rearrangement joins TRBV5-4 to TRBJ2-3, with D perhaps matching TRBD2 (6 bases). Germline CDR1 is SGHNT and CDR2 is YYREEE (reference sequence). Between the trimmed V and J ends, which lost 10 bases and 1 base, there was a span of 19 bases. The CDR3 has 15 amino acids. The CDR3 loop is CAFQEGSSRTDTQYF. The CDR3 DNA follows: TGTGCCTTTCAGGAGGGGTCTAGTCGCACAGATACGCAGTATTTT. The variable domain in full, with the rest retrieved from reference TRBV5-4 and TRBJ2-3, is ETGVTQSPTHLIKTRGQQVTLRCSSQSGHNTVSWYQQALGQGPQFIFQYYREEENGRGNFPPRFSGLQFPNYSSELNVNALELDDSALYLCAFQEGSSRTDTQYFGPGTRLTVL.

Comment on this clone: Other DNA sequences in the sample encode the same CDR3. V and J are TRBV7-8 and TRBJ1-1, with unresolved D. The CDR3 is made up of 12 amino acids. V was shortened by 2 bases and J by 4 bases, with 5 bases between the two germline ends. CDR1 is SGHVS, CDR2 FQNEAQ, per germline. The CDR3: CASSLRVTEAFF. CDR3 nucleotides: TGTGCCAGCAGCTTAAGGGTCACTGAAGCTTTCTTT.

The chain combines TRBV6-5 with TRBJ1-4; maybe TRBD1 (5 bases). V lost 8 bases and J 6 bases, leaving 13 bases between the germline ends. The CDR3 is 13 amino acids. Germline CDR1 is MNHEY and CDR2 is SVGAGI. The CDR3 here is CASGDLNDEKLFF. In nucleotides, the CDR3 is TGTGCCAGCGGGGACCTAAACGATGAAAAACTGTTTTTT.

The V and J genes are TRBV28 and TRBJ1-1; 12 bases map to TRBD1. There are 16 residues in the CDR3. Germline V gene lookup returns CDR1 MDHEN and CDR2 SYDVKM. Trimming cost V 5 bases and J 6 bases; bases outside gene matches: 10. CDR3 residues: CASSNRDRGQLAEAFF. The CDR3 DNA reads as TGTGCCAGCAGTAATCGGGACAGGGGGCAGTTGGCTGAAGCTTTCTTT.

The CDR3 is CASSMTGNGNTIYF. CDR3 coding DNA: TGTGCCAGTAGTATGACAGGGAACGGAAACACCATATATTTT. The chain employs TRBV19 and TRBJ1-3; 7 positions agree with TRBD1. The CDR3 length is 14 residues. V trimming: 3 bases; J trimming: 4 bases; junction bases outside the gene matches: 3. Germline assignment: CDR1 LNHDA and CDR2 SQIVND (reference sequence).

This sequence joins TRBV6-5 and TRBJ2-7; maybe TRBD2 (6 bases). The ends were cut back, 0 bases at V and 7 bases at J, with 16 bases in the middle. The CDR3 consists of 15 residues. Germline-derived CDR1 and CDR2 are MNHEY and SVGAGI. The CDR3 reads CASSYSGLGRSEQYF. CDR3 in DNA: TGTGCCAGCAGTTACTCGGGCTTGGGGAGGAGTGAGCAGTACTTC.

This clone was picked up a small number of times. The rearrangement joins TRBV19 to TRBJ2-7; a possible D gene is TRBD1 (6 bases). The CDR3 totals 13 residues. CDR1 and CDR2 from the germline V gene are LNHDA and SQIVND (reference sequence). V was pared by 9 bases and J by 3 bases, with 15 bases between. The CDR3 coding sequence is TGTGCCAGAGCGACAGGAAAGAACTACGAGCAGTACTTC. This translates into CARATGKNYEQYF.

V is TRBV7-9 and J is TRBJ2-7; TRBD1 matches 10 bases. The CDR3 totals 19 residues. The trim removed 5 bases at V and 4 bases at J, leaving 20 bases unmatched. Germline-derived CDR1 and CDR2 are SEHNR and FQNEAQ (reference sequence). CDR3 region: CASSQNPTLNSDRGYEQYF. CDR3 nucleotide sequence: TGTGCCAGCAGCCAGAATCCCACCCTGAATTCGGACAGGGGGTACGAGCAGTACTTC.

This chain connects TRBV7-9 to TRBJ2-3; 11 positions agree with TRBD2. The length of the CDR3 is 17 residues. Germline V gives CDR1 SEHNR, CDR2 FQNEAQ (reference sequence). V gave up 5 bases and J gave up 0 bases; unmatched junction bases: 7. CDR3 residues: CASSISSGGPSTDTQYF. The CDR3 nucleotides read TGTGCCAGCAGCATCTCTAGCGGGGGGCCTAGCACAGATACGCAGTATTTT.

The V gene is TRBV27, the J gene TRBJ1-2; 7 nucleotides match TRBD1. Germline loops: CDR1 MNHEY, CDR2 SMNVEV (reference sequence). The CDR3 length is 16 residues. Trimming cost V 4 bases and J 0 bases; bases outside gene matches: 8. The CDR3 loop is CASSSSDRLANYGYTF. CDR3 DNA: TGTGCCAGCAGTTCCTCGGACAGGTTAGCTAACTATGGCTACACCTTC.